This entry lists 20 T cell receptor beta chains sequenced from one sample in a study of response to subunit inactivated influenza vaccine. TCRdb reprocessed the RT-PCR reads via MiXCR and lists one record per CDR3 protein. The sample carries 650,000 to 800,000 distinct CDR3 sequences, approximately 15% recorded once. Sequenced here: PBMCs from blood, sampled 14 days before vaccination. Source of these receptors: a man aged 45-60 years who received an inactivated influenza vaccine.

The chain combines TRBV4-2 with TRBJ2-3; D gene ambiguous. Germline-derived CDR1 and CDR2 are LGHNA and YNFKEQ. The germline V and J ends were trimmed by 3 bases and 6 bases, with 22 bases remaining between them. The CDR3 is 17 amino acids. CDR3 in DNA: TGTGCCAGCAGCCAGTTAGAAGTAGATCCGAGTTGGGATACGCAGTATTTT. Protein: CASSQLEVDPSWDTQYF.

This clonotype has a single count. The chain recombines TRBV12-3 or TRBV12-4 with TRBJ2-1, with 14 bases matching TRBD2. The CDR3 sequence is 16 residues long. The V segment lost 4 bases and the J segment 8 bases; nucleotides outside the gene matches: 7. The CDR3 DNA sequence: TGTGCCAGCAGTTCCCGGACTAGCGGGGGGCCCCATGAGCAGTTCTTC. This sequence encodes CASSSRTSGGPHEQFF.

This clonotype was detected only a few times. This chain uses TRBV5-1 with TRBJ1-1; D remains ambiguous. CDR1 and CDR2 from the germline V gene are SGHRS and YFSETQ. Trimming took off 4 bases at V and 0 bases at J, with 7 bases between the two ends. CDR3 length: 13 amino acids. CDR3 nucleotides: TGCGCCAGCAGCCCCCTTTTGAACACTGAAGCTTTCTTT. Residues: CASSPLLNTEAFF. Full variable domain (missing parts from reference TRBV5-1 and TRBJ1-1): KAGVTQTPRYLIKTRGQQVTLSCSPISGHRSVSWYQQTPGQGLQFLFEYFSETQRNKGNFPGRFSGRQFSNSRSEMNVSTLELGDSALYLCASSPLLNTEAFFGQGTRLTVV.

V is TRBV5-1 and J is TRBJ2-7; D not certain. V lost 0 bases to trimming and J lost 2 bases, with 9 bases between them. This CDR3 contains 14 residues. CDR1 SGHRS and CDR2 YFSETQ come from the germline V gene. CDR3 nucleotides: TGCGCCAGCAGCTTGGGGACGAACACCTACGAGCAGTACTTC. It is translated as CASSLGTNTYEQYF.

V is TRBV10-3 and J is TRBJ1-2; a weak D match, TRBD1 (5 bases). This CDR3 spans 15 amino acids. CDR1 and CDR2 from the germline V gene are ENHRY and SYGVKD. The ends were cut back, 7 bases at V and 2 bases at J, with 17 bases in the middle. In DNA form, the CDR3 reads TGTGCCATCACGAGAGGACAAGCCCAAAACTATGGCTACACCTTC. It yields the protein CAITRGQAQNYGYTF.

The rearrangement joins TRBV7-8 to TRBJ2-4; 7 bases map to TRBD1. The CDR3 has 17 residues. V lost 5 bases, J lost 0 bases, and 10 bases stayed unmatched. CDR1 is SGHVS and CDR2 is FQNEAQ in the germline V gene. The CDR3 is CASSTRTGPLAKNIQYF. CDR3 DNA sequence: TGTGCCAGCAGCACACGGACAGGACCGCTAGCCAAAAACATTCAGTACTTC.

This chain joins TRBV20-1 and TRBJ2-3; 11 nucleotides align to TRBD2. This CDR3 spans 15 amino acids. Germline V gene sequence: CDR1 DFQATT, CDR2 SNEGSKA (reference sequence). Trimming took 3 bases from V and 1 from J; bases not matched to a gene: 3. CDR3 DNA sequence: TGCAGTGCTAGCGAGGGACTAGCGGGCACAGATACGCAGTATTTT. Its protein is CSASEGLAGTDTQYF.

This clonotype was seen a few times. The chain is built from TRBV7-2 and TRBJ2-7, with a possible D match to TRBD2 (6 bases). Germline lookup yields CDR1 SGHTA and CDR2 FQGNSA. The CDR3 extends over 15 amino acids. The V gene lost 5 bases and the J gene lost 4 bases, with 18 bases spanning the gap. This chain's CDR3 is CASSPSATRIYEQYF. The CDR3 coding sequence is TGTGCCAGCAGCCCGAGTGCGACTAGGATTTACGAGCAGTACTTC.

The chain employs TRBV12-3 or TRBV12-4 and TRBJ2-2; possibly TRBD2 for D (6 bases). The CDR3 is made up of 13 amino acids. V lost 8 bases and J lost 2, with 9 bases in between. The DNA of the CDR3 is TGTGCCAGCCAGGGACTTAACACCGGGGAGCTGTTTTTT. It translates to CASQGLNTGELFF.

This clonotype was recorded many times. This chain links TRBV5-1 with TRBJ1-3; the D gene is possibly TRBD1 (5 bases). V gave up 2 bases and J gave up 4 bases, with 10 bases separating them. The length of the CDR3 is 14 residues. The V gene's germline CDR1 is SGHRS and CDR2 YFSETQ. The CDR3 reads CASSFAGRGNTIYF. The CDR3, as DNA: TGCGCCAGCAGCTTCGCAGGGCGCGGAAACACCATATATTTT.

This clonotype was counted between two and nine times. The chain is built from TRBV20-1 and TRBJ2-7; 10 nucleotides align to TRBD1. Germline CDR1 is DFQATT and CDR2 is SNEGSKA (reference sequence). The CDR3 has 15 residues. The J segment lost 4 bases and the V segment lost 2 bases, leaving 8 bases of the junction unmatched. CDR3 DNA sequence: TGCAGTGCTAGAACCCCGGGACAGGGGTTTTACGAGCAGTACTTC. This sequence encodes CSARTPGQGFYEQYF.

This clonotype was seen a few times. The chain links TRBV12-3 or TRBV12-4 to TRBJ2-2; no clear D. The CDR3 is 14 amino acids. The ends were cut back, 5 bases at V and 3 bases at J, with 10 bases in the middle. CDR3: CASSPRIHTGELFF. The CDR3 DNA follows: TGTGCCAGCAGTCCGCGGATCCACACCGGGGAGCTGTTTTTT.

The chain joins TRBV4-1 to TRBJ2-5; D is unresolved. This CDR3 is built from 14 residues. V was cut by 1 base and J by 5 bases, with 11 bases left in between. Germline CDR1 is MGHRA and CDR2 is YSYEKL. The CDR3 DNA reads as TGCGCCAGCAGCCAAGCAGGTATAGAGGAGACCCAGTACTTC. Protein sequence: CASSQAGIEETQYF.

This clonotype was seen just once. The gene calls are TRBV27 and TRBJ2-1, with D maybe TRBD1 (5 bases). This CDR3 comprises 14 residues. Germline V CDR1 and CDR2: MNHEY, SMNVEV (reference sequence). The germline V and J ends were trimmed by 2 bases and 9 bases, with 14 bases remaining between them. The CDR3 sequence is CASSLEQALGEQFF. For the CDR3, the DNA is TGTGCCAGCAGTTTAGAACAGGCGTTAGGTGAGCAGTTCTTC.

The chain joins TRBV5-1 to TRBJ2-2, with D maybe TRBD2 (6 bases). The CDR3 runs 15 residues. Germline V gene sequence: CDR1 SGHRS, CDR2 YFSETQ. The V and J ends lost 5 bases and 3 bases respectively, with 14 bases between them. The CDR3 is CASRRLLADTGELFF. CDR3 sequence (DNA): TGCGCCAGCAGGAGACTACTAGCCGACACCGGGGAGCTGTTTTTT. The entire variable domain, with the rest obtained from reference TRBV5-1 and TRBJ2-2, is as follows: KAGVTQTPRYLIKTRGQQVTLSCSPISGHRSVSWYQQTPGQGLQFLFEYFSETQRNKGNFPGRFSGRQFSNSRSEMNVSTLELGDSALYLCASRRLLADTGELFFGEGSRLTVL.

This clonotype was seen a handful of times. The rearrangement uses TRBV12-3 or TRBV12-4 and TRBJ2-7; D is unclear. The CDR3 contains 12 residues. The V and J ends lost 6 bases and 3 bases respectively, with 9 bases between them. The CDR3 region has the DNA TGTGCCAGCAGCCCTCAGTTCTACGAGCAGTACTTC. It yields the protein CASSPQFYEQYF.

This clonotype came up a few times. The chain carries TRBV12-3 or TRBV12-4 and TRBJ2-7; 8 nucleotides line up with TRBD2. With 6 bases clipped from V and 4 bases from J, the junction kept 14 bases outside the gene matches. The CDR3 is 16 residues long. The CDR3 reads CASSPFVSGGLYEQYF. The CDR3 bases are TGTGCCAGCAGCCCCTTCGTCAGCGGGGGTTTATACGAGCAGTACTTC.

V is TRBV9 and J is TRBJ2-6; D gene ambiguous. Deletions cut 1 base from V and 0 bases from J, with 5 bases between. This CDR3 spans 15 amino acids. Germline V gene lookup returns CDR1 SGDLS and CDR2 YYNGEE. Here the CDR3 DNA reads TGTGCCAGCAGCGTAACCTACTCTGGGGCCAACGTCCTGACTTTC. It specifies CASSVTYSGANVLTF.

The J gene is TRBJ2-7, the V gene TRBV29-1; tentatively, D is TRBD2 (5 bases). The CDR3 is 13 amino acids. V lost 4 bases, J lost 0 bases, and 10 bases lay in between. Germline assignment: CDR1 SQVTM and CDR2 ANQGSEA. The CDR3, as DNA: TGCAGCGTTGGTGAGGGCCCCTCCTACGAGCAGTACTTC. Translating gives CSVGEGPSYEQYF.

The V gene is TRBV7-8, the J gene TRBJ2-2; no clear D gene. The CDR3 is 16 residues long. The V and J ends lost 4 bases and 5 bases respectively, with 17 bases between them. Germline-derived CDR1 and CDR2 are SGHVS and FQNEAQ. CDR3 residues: CASSSKRVSSTGELFF. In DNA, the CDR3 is TGTGCCAGCAGCTCTAAAAGGGTCTCCTCTACCGGGGAGCTGTTTTTT.